The 8 T cell receptor beta chains listed next were all sequenced from one sample in a study of T cells in Graves' hyperthyroidism and ophthalmopathy. RNA transcripts provided the source from which TCR beta CDR3 regions were amplified. During a first-round RT-PCR of the TCR CDR3, the HTBI primer set was used. TCRdb analysed the multiplex PCR reads with MiXCR anew, one entry per CDR3 protein. The repertoire holds some 140,000 distinct CDR3 sequences, approximately 24% seen once, with roughly 71% in the top ten. Sequencing was done on a sample of blood. The receptors stem from a woman between 50 and 59 years old with Graves' hyperthyroidism that later progressed to Graves' ophthalmopathy.

The rearrangement links TRBV29-1 to TRBJ2-7; D is undetermined. The CDR3 covers 12 residues. V was shortened by 4 bases and J by 5 bases, with 12 bases between the two germline ends. The germline V gene has CDR1 SQVTM and CDR2 ANQGSEA. The CDR3 spells CSVVVLTDEQYF. Here the CDR3 DNA reads TGCAGCGTTGTTGTGCTAACCGACGAGCAGTACTTC.

This clonotype was seen at least ten times. This chain links TRBV5-1 with TRBJ1-2; 7 bases are a match to TRBD1. J lost 8 bases, V lost 3 bases, and 19 bases had no gene match. Germline V gene data show CDR1 as SGHRS and CDR2 as YFSETQ. The CDR3 is 17 amino acids. The CDR3 protein is CASSSNRDSLSYRGYTF. In DNA form, the CDR3 reads TGCGCCAGCAGCTCCAACCGGGACAGCCTATCTTACCGGGGCTACACCTTC.

This clonotype showed up many times. This chain links TRBV5-1 with TRBJ2-1; 7 nucleotides match TRBD2. The germline gives CDR1 SGHRS, CDR2 YFSETQ. Losses at the gene ends were 1 base for V and 9 bases for J; bases not matched to a gene: 13. The CDR3 is 16 amino acids. CDR3 sequence: CASSLIQAGAGGEQFF. CDR3 bases: TGCGCCAGCAGCTTGATTCAGGCGGGAGCTGGGGGTGAGCAGTTCTTC. The whole variable domain, filled in from reference TRBV5-1 and TRBJ2-1, reads KAGVTQTPRYLIKTRGQQVTLSCSPISGHRSVSWYQQTPGQGLQFLFEYFSETQRNKGNFPGRFSGRQFSNSRSEMNVSTLELGDSALYLCASSLIQAGAGGEQFFGPGTRLTVL.

CDR3 residues: CATSDLAESYNEQFF. The DNA for the CDR3 is TGTGCCACCAGTGATTTGGCGGAATCCTACAATGAGCAGTTCTTC. The chain is built from TRBV24-1 and TRBJ2-1; D gene uncertain. Germline V gene lookup returns CDR1 KGHDR and CDR2 SFDVKD. Trimming shortened V by 0 bases and J by 1 base, and 6 bases separated the two germline ends. The CDR3 totals 15 residues.

Notes on this clonotype: A read error may be the cause here, since a much bigger clone is one base away. This chain connects TRBV20-1 to TRBJ2-1; perhaps TRBD2 as D (7 bases). The DNA matches TRBJ2-7 better at its end, which makes the J call doubtful. The CDR3 is made up of 14 amino acids. Germline V gene sequence: CDR1 DFQATT, CDR2 SNEGSKA (reference sequence). The CDR3 region has the DNA TGCAGTGCTAGAGCTTGGACTAGGGGGAATGAGCAGTACTTC. It is translated as CSARAWTRGNEQYF.

The chain joins TRBV27 to TRBJ2-7; 9 nucleotides match TRBD2. J lost 2 bases, V lost 3 bases, and 2 bases had no gene match. Germline-derived CDR1 and CDR2 are MNHEY and SMNVEV (reference sequence). The length of the CDR3 is 14 residues. The DNA for the CDR3 is TGTGCCAGCAGTTTGGGCGGGAGGGCCTACGAGCAGTACTTC. Translated, it gives CASSLGGRAYEQYF.

There are a few counts of this clonotype. The chain uses TRBV11-2 and TRBJ1-1; 9 nucleotides match TRBD1. With 6 bases clipped from V and 4 bases from J, the junction kept 6 bases outside the gene matches. The V gene's germline CDR1 is SGHAT and CDR2 FQNNGV. The CDR3 spans 14 residues. CDR3 residues: CASSRDRVRTEAFF. The CDR3 DNA reads as TGTGCCAGCAGTAGGGACAGGGTTCGCACTGAAGCTTTCTTT.

This clonotype has ten or more counts. The chain is built from TRBV5-1 and TRBJ2-7; 8 bases map to TRBD1. V shed 6 bases, J shed 5 bases, and the junction held 7 bases outside the gene matches. Germline V CDR1 and CDR2: SGHRS, YFSETQ. The CDR3 length is 13 residues. The CDR3 DNA reads TGCGCCAGCACCAAGGACAGGGCGGACGAGCAGTACTTC. Amino acid sequence: CASTKDRADEQYF.